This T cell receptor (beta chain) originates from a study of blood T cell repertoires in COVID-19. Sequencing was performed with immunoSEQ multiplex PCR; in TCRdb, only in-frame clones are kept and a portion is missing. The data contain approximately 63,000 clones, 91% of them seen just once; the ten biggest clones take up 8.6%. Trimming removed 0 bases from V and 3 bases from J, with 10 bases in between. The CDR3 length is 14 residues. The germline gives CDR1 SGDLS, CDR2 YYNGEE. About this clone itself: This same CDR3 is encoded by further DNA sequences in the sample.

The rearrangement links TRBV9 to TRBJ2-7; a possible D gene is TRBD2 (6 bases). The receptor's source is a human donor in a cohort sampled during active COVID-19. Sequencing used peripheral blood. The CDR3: CASSVAGRDYEQYF. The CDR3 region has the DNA TGTGCCAGCAGCGTAGCTGGGCGGGACTACGAGCAGTACTTC.